This TCR beta chain was found in a study of T-cell reconstitution after alpha-beta-depleted transplantation in children. Study-level results: As was reported, about two months after transplant, alpha-beta T cells came from several hundred expanded graft clones. The study traced high day-60 TCRbeta diversity in some patients to surviving recipient T cells and thymic progenitors. T-cell numbers and diversity one year post-transplant derived largely from freshly generated T cells.

Trimming removed 4 bases at V and 2 bases at J, with 22 bases between. The V gene's germline CDR1 is SQVTM and CDR2 ANQGSEA. The CDR3 length is 17 residues. TCRbeta library construction was performed incorporating unique molecular identifiers. One entry per CDR3 protein results from TCRdb running MiXCR on the PCR reads. The table records around 110,000 distinct CDR3 sequences, 10% of them present only once. Many counts were recorded for this clonotype. Its cognate antigen is unknown. Here the sequenced sample was PBMCs, taken before TCRalphabeta/CD19-depleted stem cell transplant. The J gene is TRBJ2-3, the V gene TRBV29-1; D is perhaps TRBD2 (5 bases). The receptor was derived from a boy younger than 10 with acute lymphoblastic leukemia, due to receive a stem cell transplant. The CDR3 loop is CSVAPRRWEWDTDTQYF. CDR3 nucleotide sequence: TGCAGCGTTGCCCCGCGGAGGTGGGAGTGGGACACAGATACGCAGTATTTT.